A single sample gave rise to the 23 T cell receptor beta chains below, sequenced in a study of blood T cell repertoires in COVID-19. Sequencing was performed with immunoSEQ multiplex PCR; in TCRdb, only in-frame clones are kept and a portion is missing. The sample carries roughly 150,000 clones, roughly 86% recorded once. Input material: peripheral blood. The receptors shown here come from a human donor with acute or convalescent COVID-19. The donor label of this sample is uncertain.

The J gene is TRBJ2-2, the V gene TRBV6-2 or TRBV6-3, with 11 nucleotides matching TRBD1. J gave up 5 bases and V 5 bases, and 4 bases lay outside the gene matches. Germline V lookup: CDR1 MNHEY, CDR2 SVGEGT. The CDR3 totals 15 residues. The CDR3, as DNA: TGTGCCAGCAGTCCCGGGACAGGGGGTACCGGGGAGCTGTTTTTT. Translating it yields CASSPGTGGTGELFF.

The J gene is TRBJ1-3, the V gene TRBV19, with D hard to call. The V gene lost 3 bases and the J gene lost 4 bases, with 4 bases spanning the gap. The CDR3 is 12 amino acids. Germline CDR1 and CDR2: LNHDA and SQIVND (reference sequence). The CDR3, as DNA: TGTGCCAGTAGTATCAGAGGAAACACCATATATTTT. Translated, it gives CASSIRGNTIYF.

The CDR3: CASSFRGLAGGQPQHF. CDR3 bases: TGTGCCAGTAGTTTCCGTGGGTTGGCAGGGGGTCAGCCCCAGCATTTT. This sequence joins TRBV19 and TRBJ1-5, with 7 bases aligning to TRBD1. Germline lookup yields CDR1 LNHDA and CDR2 SQIVND (reference sequence). V lost 5 bases and J lost 6; bases outside the gene matches: 13. The CDR3 covers 16 residues.

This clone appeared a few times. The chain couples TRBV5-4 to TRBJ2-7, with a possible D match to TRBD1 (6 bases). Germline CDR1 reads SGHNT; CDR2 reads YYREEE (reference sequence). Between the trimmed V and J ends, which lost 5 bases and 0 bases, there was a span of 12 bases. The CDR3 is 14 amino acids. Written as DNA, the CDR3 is TGTGCCAGCAGTACCCGGGACAACTCCTACGAGCAGTACTTC. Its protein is CASSTRDNSYEQYF.

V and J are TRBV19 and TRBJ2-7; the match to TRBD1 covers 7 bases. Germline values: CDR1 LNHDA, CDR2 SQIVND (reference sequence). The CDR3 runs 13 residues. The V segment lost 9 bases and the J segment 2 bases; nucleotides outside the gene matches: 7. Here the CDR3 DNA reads TGTGCCAGGGGGGACAGTTCAACCTACGAGCAGTACTTC. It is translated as CARGDSSTYEQYF.

This chain's CDR3 is CASSWGRDSYNSPLHF. Written as DNA, the CDR3 is TGTGCCAGCAGCTGGGGACGGGACAGCTATAATTCACCCCTCCACTTT. The chain carries TRBV7-8 and TRBJ1-6; 7 nucleotides agree with TRBD1. Trimming at V came to 4 bases and at J to 3 bases, leaving 6 bases not matched to a gene. There are 16 residues in the CDR3. Looked up from germline, CDR1 is SGHVS and CDR2 is FQNEAQ.

The CDR3 DNA follows: TGCGCCAGCAGCCTGGACAGGGGCAGCCGGGATGGCTACACCTTC. Its translation is CASSLDRGSRDGYTF. The chain combines TRBV5-1 with TRBJ1-2, with 9 bases identical to TRBD1. V shed 4 bases, J shed 6 bases, and the junction held 10 bases outside the gene matches. CDR3 length: 15 residues. Germline CDR1 reads SGHRS; CDR2 reads YFSETQ.

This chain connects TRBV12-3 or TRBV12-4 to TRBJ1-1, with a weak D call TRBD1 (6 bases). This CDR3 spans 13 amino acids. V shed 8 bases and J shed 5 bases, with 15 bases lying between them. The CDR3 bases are TGTGCCAGCTCAACGACAGGTTTAACTGAAGCTTTCTTT. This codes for CASSTTGLTEAFF.

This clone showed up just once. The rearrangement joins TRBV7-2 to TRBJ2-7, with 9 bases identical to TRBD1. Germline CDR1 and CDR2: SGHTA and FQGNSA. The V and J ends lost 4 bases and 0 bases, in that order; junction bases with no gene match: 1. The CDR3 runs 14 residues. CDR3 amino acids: CASSWDRVSYEQYF. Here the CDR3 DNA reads TGTGCCAGCAGCTGGGACAGGGTCTCCTACGAGCAGTACTTC.

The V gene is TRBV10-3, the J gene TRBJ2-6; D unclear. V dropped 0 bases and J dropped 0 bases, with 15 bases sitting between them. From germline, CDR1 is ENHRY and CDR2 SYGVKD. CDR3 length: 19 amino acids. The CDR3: CAISESNPPLVSGANVLTF. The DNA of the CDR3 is TGTGCCATCAGTGAGTCGAATCCCCCATTAGTCTCTGGGGCCAACGTCCTGACTTTC.

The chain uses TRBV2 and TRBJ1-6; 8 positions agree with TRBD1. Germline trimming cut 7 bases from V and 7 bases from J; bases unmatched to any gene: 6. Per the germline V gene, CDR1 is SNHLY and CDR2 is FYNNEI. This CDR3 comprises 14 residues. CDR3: CASNRQGTNSPLHF. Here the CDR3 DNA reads TGTGCCAGCAACCGACAGGGGACGAATTCACCCCTCCACTTT.

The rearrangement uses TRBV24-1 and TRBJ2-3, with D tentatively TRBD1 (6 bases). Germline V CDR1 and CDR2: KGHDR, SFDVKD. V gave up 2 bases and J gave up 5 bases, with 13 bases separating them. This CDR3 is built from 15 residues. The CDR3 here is CATSDSATGQDTQYF. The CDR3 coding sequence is TGTGCCACCAGTGATTCAGCGACAGGCCAAGATACGCAGTATTTT.

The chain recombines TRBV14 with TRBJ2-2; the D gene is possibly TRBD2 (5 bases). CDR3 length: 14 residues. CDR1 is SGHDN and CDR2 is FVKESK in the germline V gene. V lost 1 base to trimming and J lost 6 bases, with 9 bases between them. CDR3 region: CASSQAGYAGELFF. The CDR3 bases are TGTGCCAGCAGCCAAGCGGGGTACGCCGGGGAGCTGTTTTTT.

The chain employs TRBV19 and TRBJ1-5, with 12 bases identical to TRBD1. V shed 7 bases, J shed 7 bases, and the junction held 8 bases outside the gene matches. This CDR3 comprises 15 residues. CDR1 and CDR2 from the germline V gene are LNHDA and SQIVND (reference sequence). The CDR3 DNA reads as TGTGCCAGTACCCAGGGGGACAGGGGGCGACAGCCCCAGCATTTT. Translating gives CASTQGDRGRQPQHF.

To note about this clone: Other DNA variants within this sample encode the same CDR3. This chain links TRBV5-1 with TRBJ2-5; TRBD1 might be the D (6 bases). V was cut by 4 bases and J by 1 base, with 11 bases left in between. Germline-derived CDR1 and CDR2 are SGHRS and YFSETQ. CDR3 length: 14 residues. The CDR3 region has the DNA TGCGCCAGCAGCCGTGGACAGTTCCAAGAGACCCAGTACTTC. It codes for CASSRGQFQETQYF.

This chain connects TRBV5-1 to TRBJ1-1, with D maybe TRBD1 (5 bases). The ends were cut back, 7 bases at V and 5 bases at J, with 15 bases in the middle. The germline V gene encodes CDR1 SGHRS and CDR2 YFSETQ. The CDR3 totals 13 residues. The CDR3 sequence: CASFGGVGTEAFF. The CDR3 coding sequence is TGCGCCAGCTTTGGAGGGGTGGGTACTGAAGCTTTCTTT.

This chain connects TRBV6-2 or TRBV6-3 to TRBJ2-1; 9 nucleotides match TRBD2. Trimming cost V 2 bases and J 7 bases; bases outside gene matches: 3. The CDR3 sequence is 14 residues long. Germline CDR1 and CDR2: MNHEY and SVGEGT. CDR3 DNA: TGTGCCAGCAGTTACGGCGGGGGGGCGAATGAGCAGTTCTTC. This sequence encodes CASSYGGGANEQFF.

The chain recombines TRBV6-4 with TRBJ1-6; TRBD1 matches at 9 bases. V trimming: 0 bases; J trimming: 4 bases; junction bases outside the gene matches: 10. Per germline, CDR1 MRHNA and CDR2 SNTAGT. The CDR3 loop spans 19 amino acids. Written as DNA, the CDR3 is TGTGCCAGCAGTGACTCTAACAGGGGGCGCGGGAATTATAATTCACCCCTCCACTTT. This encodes CASSDSNRGRGNYNSPLHF.

CDR3 amino acids: CASSTKQGYGYTF. In nucleotides, the CDR3 is TGTGCCAGCAGCACGAAACAGGGGTATGGCTACACCTTC. The chain carries TRBV7-2 and TRBJ1-2, with TRBD1 matching over 7 bases. Germline values: CDR1 SGHTA, CDR2 FQGNSA. The CDR3 is 13 residues long. Germline trimming cut 5 bases from V and 5 bases from J; bases unmatched to any gene: 5. Filled out from reference TRBV7-2 and TRBJ1-2, the complete variable domain reads GAGVSQSPSNKVTEKGKDVELRCDPISGHTALYWYRQSLGQGLEFLIYFQGNSAPDKSGLPSDRFSAERTGGSVSTLTIQRTQQEDSAVYLCASSTKQGYGYTFGSGTRLTVV.

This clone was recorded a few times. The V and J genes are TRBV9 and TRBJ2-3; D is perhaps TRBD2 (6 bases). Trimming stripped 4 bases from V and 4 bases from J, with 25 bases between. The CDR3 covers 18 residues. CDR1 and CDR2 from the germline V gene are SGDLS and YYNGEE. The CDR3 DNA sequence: TGTGCCAGCAGCCCCGGGAGTCGCGGGGTCCGCCGCGCAGATACGCAGTATTTT. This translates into CASSPGSRGVRRADTQYF.

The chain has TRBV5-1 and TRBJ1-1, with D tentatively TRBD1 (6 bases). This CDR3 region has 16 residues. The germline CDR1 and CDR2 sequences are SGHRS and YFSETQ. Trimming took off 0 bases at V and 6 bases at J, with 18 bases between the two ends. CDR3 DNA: TGCGCCAGCAGCTTGGTGGTCACAGGGCGGAAGGCTGAAGCTTTCTTT. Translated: CASSLVVTGRKAEAFF.

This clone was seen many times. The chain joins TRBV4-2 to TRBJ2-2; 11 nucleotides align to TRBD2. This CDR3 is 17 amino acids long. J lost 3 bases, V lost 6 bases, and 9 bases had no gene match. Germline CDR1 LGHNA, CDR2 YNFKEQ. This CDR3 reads CASRRSSGGAYTGELFF. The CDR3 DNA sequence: TGTGCCAGCAGACGCAGTAGCGGGGGGGCCTACACCGGGGAGCTGTTTTTT.

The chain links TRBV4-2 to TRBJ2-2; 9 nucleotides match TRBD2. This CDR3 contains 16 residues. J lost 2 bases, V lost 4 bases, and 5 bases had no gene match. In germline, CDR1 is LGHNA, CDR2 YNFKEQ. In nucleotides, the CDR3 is TGTGCCAGCAGCCCCCTAGCGGGGTACAACACCGGGGAGCTGTTTTTT. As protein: CASSPLAGYNTGELFF.